A single sample gave rise to the 17 T cell receptor beta chains below, sequenced in a study of tumor and adjacent non-tumor tissue in lung cancer. This sample's RNA came from whole unsorted tissue. The library came from three nested PCR rounds adapted from ARM-PCR protocols. MiXCR was run by TCRdb on the multiplex PCR reads, yielding one entry per CDR3 protein. The sample has under 150,000 distinct CDR3 sequences; about 66% are singletons. Sequencing was performed on lung tumor tissue. The receptors here all came from a man aged 25-45 years with non-small cell lung cancer.

The J gene is TRBJ2-5, the V gene TRBV30, with 8 bases matching TRBD2. The germline V gene encodes CDR1 GTSNPN and CDR2 SVGIG (reference sequence). The CDR3 totals 13 residues. Germline trimming cut 3 bases from V and 3 bases from J; bases unmatched to any gene: 3. The CDR3 nucleotides read TGTGCCTGGAGGGGGCGGGGGGAAGAGACCCAGTACTTC. It codes for CAWRGRGEETQYF.

Comments on this clonotype: The junction shows a germline mismatch at one end, possibly a read error. The rearrangement links TRBV11-2 to TRBJ1-6; D not resolved. The CDR3 covers 13 residues. CDR1 is SGHAT, CDR2 FQNNGV, per germline. CDR3 protein: CASGLEHNSPLHF. DNA for the CDR3: TGTGCCAGCGGCTTAGAACATAACTCACCCCTCCACTTT.

A remark on this clonotype: Its ends do not fully match the called genes, so a read error is possible. V usage is TRBV5-6 and J usage is TRBJ2-2; the D gene is possibly TRBD2 (7 bases). In germline, CDR1 is SGHDT, CDR2 YYEEEE. CDR3 length: 16 amino acids. CDR3 nucleotides: TGTGACAGCAGCCTGTTGGGGGGGCCAGCCACCGGGGAGCTGTTTTTT. Encoded protein: CDSSLLGGPATGELFF. The full variable domain, in which reference TRBV5-6 and TRBJ2-2 provide the parts outside the CDR3, is DAGVTQSPTHLIKTRGQQVTLRCSPKSGHDTVSWYQQALGQGPQFIFQYYEEEERQRGNFPDRFSGHQFPNYSSELNVNALLLGDSALYLCDSSLLGGPATGELFFGEGSRLTVL.

Notes on this clonotype: This likely comes from a read error, as the CDR3 has no conserved phenylalanine or tryptophan at its end. The chain combines TRBV12-3 or TRBV12-4 with TRBJ2-1, with 9 bases fitting TRBD2. The CDR3 consists of 15 residues. J gave up 7 bases and V 5 bases, and 9 bases lay outside the gene matches. The chain's CDR3 is CASSPTSGGRNEQFS. The DNA for the CDR3 is TGTGCCAGCAGTCCGACTAGCGGTGGAAGAAATGAGCAGTTCTCC.

About this clonotype: Possible read error: a much larger clone is one base away. The rearrangement uses TRBV20-1 and TRBJ2-3; a possible D gene is TRBD2 (6 bases). The germline V gene encodes CDR1 DFQATT and CDR2 SNEGSKA (reference sequence). The CDR3 has 13 residues. The CDR3 DNA reads as TGCAGTGCTAACCGGGGGTCGACAGATACGCACTATTTT. Residues: CSANRGSTDTHYF.

Remarks on this clonotype: Relative to the germline gene, one junction end is altered; a read error may explain this. V and J are TRBV4-1 and TRBJ2-5; D unclear. This CDR3 contains 17 residues. Germline lookup yields CDR1 MGHRA and CDR2 YSYEKL. Here the CDR3 DNA reads TGCGCCAGCAGCCAAGATGAAGGCCGGCGGAGTCGAGAGACCCATTACTTC. It encodes CASSQDEGRRSRETHYF.

In regard to this clonotype: One end of the junction does not line up with germline, which may come from a read error. The V and J genes are TRBV11-3 and TRBJ1-1, with no clear D. Germline V CDR1 and CDR2: SGHNT, YENEEA. The CDR3 is 15 amino acids. The CDR3 sequence is CASSFDSLSGTEAFF. The CDR3, as DNA: TGTGCCAGCAGCTTTGATAGCCTATCAGGCACTGAAGCCTTCTTT. Variable domain in full (rest from reference TRBV11-3 and TRBJ1-1): EAGVVQSPRYKIIEKKQPVAFWCNPISGHNTLYWYLQNLGQGPELLIRYENEEAVDDSQLPKDRFSAERLKGVDSTLKIQPAELGDSAVYLCASSFDSLSGTEAFFGQGTRLTVV.

As for this clonotype: One end of the junction varies from germline; a read error may be responsible. This rearrangement joins TRBV4-1 to TRBJ2-1; maybe TRBD1 (6 bases). The CDR3 is 15 amino acids. Germline assignment: CDR1 MGHRA and CDR2 YSYEKL. The CDR3 reads CAGSQGQGTYNEQFF. The DNA for the CDR3 is TGCGCCGGCAGCCAAGGGCAGGGGACCTACAATGAGCAATTCTTC.

Only a few counts were recorded for this clonotype. The gene calls are TRBV20-1 and TRBJ2-5; TRBD2 matches at 9 bases. This CDR3 region has 15 residues. Germline V gene data show CDR1 as DFQATT and CDR2 as SNEGSKA (reference sequence). The junction had 14 bases not matched to a gene; V was cut back by 5 bases and J by 7 bases. CDR3 coding DNA: TGCAGTGCTCCGAAGGGCGGGGGGGCGAGGGGGACCCAGTACTTC. As protein: CSAPKGGGARGTQYF.

The genes are TRBV4-2 and TRBJ2-5; 10 bases are shared with TRBD2. The CDR3 loop spans 18 amino acids. CDR1 and CDR2 (germline): LGHNA, YNFKEQ. The ends lost 4 bases at V and 4 bases at J; junction bases unmatched: 15. The CDR3 sequence is CASSPSALAGALRETQYF. Written as DNA, the CDR3 is TGTGCCAGCAGCCCTTCAGCCCTAGCGGGAGCTTTAAGAGAGACCCAGTACTTC.

With regard to this clonotype: Sequence at one end of the junction differs from germline and may be a read error. J is TRBJ2-1 and V is TRBV20-1; maybe TRBD1 (5 bases). The CDR3 totals 14 residues. The germline V gene encodes CDR1 DFQATT and CDR2 SNEGSKA (reference sequence). CDR3 sequence: CRATVRALDREQFF. As DNA, the CDR3 is TGCAGAGCTACGGTCAGGGCCCTCGATCGTGAGCAGTTCTTC.

V is TRBV11-2 and J is TRBJ1-5; TRBD1 might be the D (5 bases). This CDR3 comprises 14 residues. Trimming stripped 4 bases from V and 6 bases from J, with 13 bases between. From germline, CDR1 is SGHAT and CDR2 FQNNGV. Here the CDR3 DNA reads TGTGCCAGCAGCTCAATGGGGGAAGGTCAGCCCCAGCATTTT. Its protein product is CASSSMGEGQPQHF.

Turning to this clonotype: Compared with germline, one end of the junction differs, possibly owing to a read error. This chain connects TRBV20-1 to TRBJ2-2; 8 bases agree with TRBD1. The CDR3 covers 14 residues. Germline-derived CDR1 and CDR2 are DFQATT and SNEGSKA (reference sequence). The CDR3 sequence is CSATDRANTGKLFF. The CDR3 nucleotides read TGCAGTGCTACGGACAGGGCGAACACCGGGAAGCTGTTTTTT.

This chain links TRBV11-1 with TRBJ2-2; D might be TRBD1 (7 bases). V was cut by 5 bases and J by 17 bases, with 27 bases left in between. Germline V gene lookup returns CDR1 SGHAT and CDR2 FQDESV (reference sequence). CDR3 length equals 15 residues. CDR3 in DNA: TGTGCCAGCAGCCCAAGCCCACAGGGGACCCGGGAGCAATTTTTT. It translates to CASSPSPQGTREQFF.

Concerning this clonotype: The junction and the germline gene differ at one end; a read error may be behind it. The rearrangement joins TRBV11-2 to TRBJ2-3; possibly TRBD1 or TRBD2 for D (5 bases each). This CDR3 comprises 14 residues. Germline assignment: CDR1 SGHAT and CDR2 FQNNGV. The CDR3 DNA follows: TGTGCCAGCAACTTAAATCCGGTGGGGGATATGCAGTATTTT. This sequence encodes CASNLNPVGDMQYF.

Regarding this clonotype: At one end, the junction sequence differs from germline, possibly due to a read error. V gene TRBV20-1 combines with J gene TRBJ1-4; perhaps TRBD1 as D (6 bases). Germline-derived CDR1 and CDR2 are DFQATT and SNEGSKA (reference sequence). The CDR3 sequence is 13 residues long. Here the CDR3 reads CSASGGHREKLFF. For the CDR3, the DNA is TGCAGTGCTAGTGGGGGGCATCGTGAAAAACTCTTTTTT.

With regard to this clonotype: Since a much larger clone is just one base distant, this may be a read error. Likely a read error: the CDR3 ends without its conserved phenylalanine or tryptophan. The chain has TRBV29-1 and TRBJ2-2; D gene ambiguous. Per the germline V gene, CDR1 is SQVTM and CDR2 is ANQGSEA. V was trimmed by 4 bases and J by 4 bases, leaving 4 bases between them. The CDR3 totals 11 residues. The CDR3 sequence: CSVAATGELFS. CDR3 coding DNA: TGCAGCGTTGCCGCCACCGGGGAGCTGTTTTCT.